This entry lists 9 T cell receptor beta chains sequenced from one sample in a study of T-cell memory formation after mild COVID-19 (dated by TCRdb to about 2021). The library was generated by 5' RACE. The instrument was an Illumina NovaSeq 6000. TCRdb trimmed the raw reads at Q25, called clones with MiXCR and kept productive beta chains. CDR3 protein sequences are deduplicated, and each keeps its most common genes and DNA. A total of around 310,000 distinct CDR3 sequences appear in this sample, about 20% of them only once. The top ten clonotypes cover roughly 21% of the sample. Sequencing was carried out using PBMCs or a T cell subset sorted from them (not recorded which). These receptors were obtained from a man aged 18 to 30 who had mild COVID-19 (a few samples of this study predate the infection). The sample titles of this study are shuffled in the database, so cell type and time point are left out; the donor was told from shared clones.

The sample holds many counts of this clonotype. The gene calls are TRBV5-1 and TRBJ2-2; 11 positions agree with TRBD2. Per the germline V gene, CDR1 is SGHRS and CDR2 is YFSETQ. The CDR3 covers 15 residues. With V trimmed by 4 bases and J by 4 bases, 3 bases remained unmatched. CDR3 amino acids: CASSRLAGFTGELFF. CDR3 nucleotides: TGCGCCAGCAGCCGACTAGCGGGGTTCACCGGGGAGCTGTTTTTT.

CDR3 residues: CASSLVGQVGNQPQHF. The DNA of the CDR3 is TGTGCCAGCAGCCTAGTTGGACAGGTTGGCAATCAGCCCCAGCATTTT. The chain links TRBV7-2 to TRBJ1-5, with 7 bases matching TRBD1. V was pared by 5 bases and J by 2 bases, with 9 bases of the junction left unmatched. The CDR3 runs to 16 residues. Looked up from germline, CDR1 is SGHTA and CDR2 is FQGNSA.

This chain connects TRBV7-2 to TRBJ2-7; 8 positions match TRBD1. Trimming cost V 5 bases and J 7 bases; bases outside gene matches: 7. Germline V gives CDR1 SGHTA, CDR2 FQGNSA. The CDR3 totals 13 residues. CDR3 coding DNA: TGTGCCAGCAGCAGGGGACAGGCTAAAGAGCAGTACTTC. Translating it yields CASSRGQAKEQYF.

The V and J genes are TRBV14 and TRBJ2-1; 7 bases line up with TRBD2. The germline gives CDR1 SGHDN, CDR2 FVKESK. Trimming removed 3 bases from V and 5 bases from J; junction bases left unmatched: 16. The CDR3 totals 18 residues. CDR3 sequence: CASSQTPLFAGEDNEQFF. Written as DNA, the CDR3 is TGTGCCAGCAGCCAGACCCCTCTCTTTGCGGGGGAAGACAATGAGCAGTTCTTC.

This clonotype was found a few times. The rearrangement joins TRBV7-9 to TRBJ2-3; 8 nucleotides align to TRBD1. The CDR3 spans 14 residues. The V gene end was trimmed by 8 bases and the J gene end by 5 bases; junction bases not matched to a gene: 9. CDR1 SEHNR and CDR2 FQNEAQ come from the germline V gene (reference sequence). The CDR3 spells CASPGGGVRDTQYF. In nucleotides, the CDR3 is TGTGCCAGCCCAGGGGGCGGGGTTCGAGATACGCAGTATTTT.

The chain joins TRBV5-1 to TRBJ1-1; tentative D call: TRBD1 (6 bases). Germline V lookup: CDR1 SGHRS, CDR2 YFSETQ. There are 14 residues in the CDR3. Trimming shortened V by 0 bases and J by 3 bases, and 9 bases separated the two germline ends. Written as DNA, the CDR3 is TGCGCCAGCAGCTTGGGAGGACAGTACACTGAAGCTTTCTTT. Amino acid sequence: CASSLGGQYTEAFF. Complete variable domain (other parts from reference TRBV5-1 and TRBJ1-1): KAGVTQTPRYLIKTRGQQVTLSCSPISGHRSVSWYQQTPGQGLQFLFEYFSETQRNKGNFPGRFSGRQFSNSRSEMNVSTLELGDSALYLCASSLGGQYTEAFFGQGTRLTVV.

This clonotype was seen more than once but under ten times. V usage is TRBV29-1 and J usage is TRBJ1-1; TRBD1 matches 8 bases. The V and J ends lost 5 bases and 1 base, in that order; junction bases with no gene match: 6. The CDR3 sequence is 14 residues long. Germline lookup yields CDR1 SQVTM and CDR2 ANQGSEA. The CDR3 DNA sequence: TGCAGCGTTATCGAACAGGGGGAGAACACTGAAGCTTTCTTT. It translates to CSVIEQGENTEAFF.

This clonotype was recorded a few times. The genes are TRBV6-2 or TRBV6-3 and TRBJ2-7, with 7 bases that match TRBD1. The J segment lost 0 bases and the V segment lost 4 bases, leaving 3 bases of the junction unmatched. Germline loops: CDR1 MNHEY, CDR2 SVGEGT. The CDR3 covers 14 residues. In nucleotides, the CDR3 is TGTGCCAGCAGTTTCCAGGGGGACTCCTACGAGCAGTACTTC. This codes for CASSFQGDSYEQYF.

In this sample, this clonotype turned up a few times. The rearrangement uses TRBV29-1 and TRBJ2-5, with D possibly being TRBD1 (6 bases). Germline CDR1 reads SQVTM; CDR2 reads ANQGSEA. Trimming removed 7 bases at V and 2 bases at J, with 14 bases between. The length of the CDR3 is 13 residues. The CDR3 loop reads CSAQTGTQETQYF. In DNA, the CDR3 is TGCAGCGCACAGACAGGAACACAAGAGACCCAGTACTTC.